The sequence of this T cell receptor beta chain was determined in a study of T cell repertoires in cytomegalovirus infection. The wider study: Both CMV infection and a matching HLA type were indicated by public TCR beta signatures.

General study points: Adding up the frequency of public TCR beta families identified people who carried CMV plus the relevant HLA. Ex vivo responses were dominated by HLA-C-restricted CMV-specific TCR beta clonotypes.

TCRdb re-derived calls from the reads in MiXCR, one entry per CDR3 protein. Of about 320,000 distinct CDR3 sequences listed, roughly 9.5% were seen once; the top ten hold around 4.5%. The trim removed 0 bases at V and 3 bases at J, leaving 3 bases unmatched. The CDR3 is 16 amino acids. Germline CDR1 reads SGHTA; CDR2 reads FQGNSA. This clonotype was seen at least ten times. Its antigen remains unidentified. Sequencing used PBMCs. The rearrangement uses TRBV7-2 and TRBJ2-1; TRBD2 matches at 9 bases. The clonotype was recovered from a human donor in good health (CMV status not recorded). Some clones in this sample may be carry-over from other donors' samples. CDR3 nucleotides: TGTGCCAGCAGCTTAGCAGTAGCGGGGGTCTACAATGAGCAGTTCTTC. Its translation: CASSLAVAGVYNEQFF.